The 19 T cell receptor beta chains below were found in one sample sequenced in a study of T cell responses to AZD1222 COVID-19 vaccine. Assay used: immunoSEQ multiplex PCR; TCRdb lists only in-frame clones, some missing. The data show approximately 150,000 clones, with 92% seen just once and 1.5% to 2% held by the top ten. The input for sequencing was peripheral blood, taken on day 0 of AZD1222 vaccination. These TCRs come from an adult in good health.

This CDR3 reads CASSQGQGKYYGYTF. The CDR3 bases are TGTGCCAGCAGCCAAGGACAGGGGAAATACTATGGCTACACCTTC. The chain combines TRBV7-8 with TRBJ1-2; 9 positions agree with TRBD1. Germline values: CDR1 SGHVS, CDR2 FQNEAQ. This CDR3 has 15 residues. V lost 5 bases and J lost 3; bases outside the gene matches: 7.

The rearrangement joins TRBV9 to TRBJ2-1, with unresolved D. Trimming stripped 4 bases from V and 6 bases from J, with 20 bases between. Germline V lookup: CDR1 SGDLS, CDR2 YYNGEE. The CDR3 length is 16 residues. This CDR3 is CASSPSGRQNLNEQFF. CDR3 bases: TGTGCCAGCAGCCCGAGTGGGCGCCAAAACCTCAATGAGCAGTTCTTC.

The chain has TRBV10-2 and TRBJ1-4, with D possibly being TRBD1 (5 bases). The length of the CDR3 is 17 residues. The V and J ends lost 6 bases and 1 base respectively, with 18 bases between them. Germline V CDR1 and CDR2: WSHSY, SAAADI. The CDR3 reads CASRGSGGRGTNEKLFF. CDR3 in DNA: TGCGCCAGCAGGGGGTCCGGGGGAAGAGGAACTAATGAAAAACTGTTTTTT.

The chain carries TRBV25-1 and TRBJ2-7, with D perhaps TRBD2 (5 bases). Germline lookup yields CDR1 MGHDK and CDR2 SYGVNS. Trimming removed 10 bases at V and 0 bases at J, with 7 bases between. CDR3 length: 11 amino acids. CDR3 residues: CATRGSYEQYF. CDR3 nucleotides: TGTGCCACCCGGGGCTCCTACGAGCAGTACTTC.

The chain has TRBV2 and TRBJ2-5, with D possibly matching TRBD2 (7 bases). Trimming took 6 bases from V and 5 from J, leaving 16 bases between them. The CDR3 loop spans 14 amino acids. The germline gives CDR1 SNHLY, CDR2 FYNNEI. The CDR3 here is CASSRGGAPETQYF. As DNA, the CDR3 is TGTGCCAGCAGCCGAGGGGGGGCGCCTGAGACCCAGTACTTC.

This clone was seen once. The chain combines TRBV5-5 with TRBJ2-7; 8 nucleotides line up with TRBD2. Germline CDR1 and CDR2: SGHKS and YYEKEE (reference sequence). This CDR3 comprises 15 residues. The trim removed 4 bases at V and 1 base at J, leaving 7 bases unmatched. CDR3 sequence reads: CASSREGQGSYEQYF. DNA for the CDR3: TGTGCCAGCAGCCGGGAGGGCCAGGGATCCTACGAGCAGTACTTC.

This clone came up once. J is TRBJ2-5 and V is TRBV10-3; 11 bases align to TRBD2. Per germline, CDR1 ENHRY and CDR2 SYGVKD. Losses at the gene ends were 6 bases for V and 2 bases for J; bases not matched to a gene: 2. The CDR3 length is 14 residues. The CDR3 DNA sequence: TGTGCCATCAGCCTAGCGGGGGGACAAGAGACCCAGTACTTC. This sequence encodes CAISLAGGQETQYF.

This clone was counted a single time. V and J are TRBV10-1 and TRBJ2-5, with D maybe TRBD2 (5 bases). The CDR3 has 13 amino acids. Trimming stripped 4 bases from V and 5 bases from J, with 11 bases between. In germline, CDR1 is WNHNN, CDR2 SYGVQD (reference sequence). CDR3 protein: CASSGASRETQYF. CDR3 nucleotide sequence: TGCGCCAGCAGTGGGGCTAGCAGGGAGACCCAGTACTTC.

The gene calls are TRBV5-5 and TRBJ2-1; D gene ambiguous. CDR3 length equals 14 residues. Trimming took 4 bases from V and 6 from J, leaving 14 bases between them. The germline V gene encodes CDR1 SGHKS and CDR2 YYEKEE (reference sequence). In DNA, the CDR3 is TGTGCCAGCAGCCAAAGATCCACGACCAATGAGCAGTTCTTC. Translation: CASSQRSTTNEQFF.

The chain recombines TRBV6-5 with TRBJ1-2; D gene unclear. Between the trimmed V and J ends, which lost 0 bases and 0 bases, there was a span of 8 bases. CDR3 size: 15 residues. Germline V gene sequence: CDR1 MNHEY, CDR2 SVGAGI. CDR3 DNA sequence: TGTGCCAGCAGTTACTCGAGCTCTGCTAACTATGGCTACACCTTC. Its translation: CASSYSSSANYGYTF.

The chain uses TRBV21-1 and TRBJ2-3; TRBD2 is the table's D call and was not checked against the DNA. TRBV21-1 is tagged as a pseudogene. This CDR3 contains 18 residues. CDR3 residues: CASSIDSGTSGRTDTQYF. The CDR3 nucleotides read TGTGCCAGCAGCATCGACTCCGGGACTAGCGGGAGGACGGATACGCAGTATTTT.

The V and J genes are TRBV6-5 and TRBJ2-2; 10 bases map to TRBD2. The CDR3 loop spans 15 amino acids. Trimming took 6 bases from V and 0 from J; bases not matched to a gene: 1. The germline CDR1 and CDR2 sequences are MNHEY and SVGAGI. This CDR3 reads CASRTSGTNTGELFF. In DNA form, the CDR3 reads TGTGCCAGCAGAACTAGCGGGACGAACACCGGGGAGCTGTTTTTT.

This chain links TRBV6-6 with TRBJ2-7; 8 nucleotides match TRBD2. Trimming removed 1 base from V and 3 bases from J; junction bases left unmatched: 5. Germline CDR1 and CDR2: MNHNY and SVGAGI (reference sequence). This CDR3 is 15 amino acids long. The CDR3 is CASSYWGAGGYEQYF. The CDR3 DNA follows: TGTGCCAGCAGTTACTGGGGGGCGGGAGGCTACGAGCAGTACTTC.

This clone came up once. This chain connects TRBV7-3 to TRBJ2-1; 11 bases are shared with TRBD1. Germline loops: CDR1 SGHTA, CDR2 FQGTGA. The CDR3 totals 18 residues. After removal of 4 bases from V and 5 bases from J, the junction contained 13 bases not matched to a gene. The CDR3 is CASSSPAPDRGLNNEQFF. CDR3 DNA sequence: TGTGCCAGCAGCTCCCCCGCCCCGGACAGGGGGCTCAACAATGAGCAGTTCTTC.

The chain uses TRBV5-6 and TRBJ2-5, with 7 bases lining up with TRBD1. V trimming: 2 bases; J trimming: 7 bases; junction bases outside the gene matches: 11. CDR3 length: 15 residues. The V gene's germline CDR1 is SGHDT and CDR2 YYEEEE. The CDR3 is CASSFLNRGEGTQYF. DNA for the CDR3: TGTGCCAGCAGCTTCCTCAACAGGGGAGAGGGGACCCAGTACTTC.

The J gene is TRBJ2-3, the V gene TRBV2; the match to TRBD1 covers 12 bases. Trimming at V came to 5 bases and at J to 5 bases, leaving 2 bases not matched to a gene. Germline loops: CDR1 SNHLY, CDR2 FYNNEI. This CDR3 has 14 amino acids. CDR3 sequence: CASSRDRGQDTQYF. The CDR3 nucleotides read TGTGCCAGCAGTAGGGACAGGGGGCAAGATACGCAGTATTTT.

The chain is built from TRBV6-2 or TRBV6-3 and TRBJ2-2; TRBD1 matches at 7 bases. V dropped 2 bases and J dropped 1; count of bases not matched to a gene: 4. Germline values: CDR1 MNHEY, CDR2 SVGEGT. This CDR3 comprises 16 residues. CDR3: CASSYPTGLNTGELFF. The CDR3 DNA follows: TGTGCCAGCAGTTACCCGACAGGGTTGAACACCGGGGAGCTGTTTTTT.

V and J are TRBV7-2 and TRBJ2-2; 11 nucleotides match TRBD2. The V gene end was trimmed by 3 bases and the J gene end by 4 bases; junction bases not matched to a gene: 1. CDR3 length: 15 residues. CDR1 is SGHTA, CDR2 FQGNSA, per germline. The DNA for the CDR3 is TGTGCCAGCAGCTTGACTAGCGGGATCACCGGGGAGCTGTTTTTT. This gives the protein CASSLTSGITGELFF. Variable domain in full (rest from reference TRBV7-2 and TRBJ2-2): GAGVSQSPSNKVTEKGKDVELRCDPISGHTALYWYRQSLGQGLEFLIYFQGNSAPDKSGLPSDRFSAERTGGSVSTLTIQRTQQEDSAVYLCASSLTSGITGELFFGEGSRLTVL.

This chain joins TRBV4-1 and TRBJ2-2; D unresolved. Germline V gene sequence: CDR1 MGHRA, CDR2 YSYEKL. The CDR3 extends over 13 amino acids. The ends were cut back, 2 bases at V and 4 bases at J, with 5 bases in the middle. The CDR3: CASSQTSTGELFF. For the CDR3, the DNA is TGCGCCAGCAGCCAAACCAGCACCGGGGAGCTGTTTTTT.